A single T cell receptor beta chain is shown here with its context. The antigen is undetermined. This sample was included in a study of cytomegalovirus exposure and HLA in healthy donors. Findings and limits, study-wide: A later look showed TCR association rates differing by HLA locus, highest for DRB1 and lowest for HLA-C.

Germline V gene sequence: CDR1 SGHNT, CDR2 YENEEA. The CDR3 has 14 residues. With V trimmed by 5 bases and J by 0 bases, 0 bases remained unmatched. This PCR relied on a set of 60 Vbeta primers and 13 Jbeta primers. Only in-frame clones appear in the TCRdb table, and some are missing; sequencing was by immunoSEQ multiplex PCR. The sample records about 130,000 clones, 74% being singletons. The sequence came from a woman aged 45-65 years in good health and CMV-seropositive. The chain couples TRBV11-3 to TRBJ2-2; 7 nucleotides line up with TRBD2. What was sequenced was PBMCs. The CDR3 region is CASSLAANTGELFF. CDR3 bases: TGTGCCAGCAGCCTAGCGGCGAACACCGGGGAGCTGTTTTTT.